These T cell receptor beta chains were read from a single sample in a study of technical replicates of blood from a few donors. Method: immunoSEQ multiplex PCR; TCRdb's copy keeps in-frame clones and lacks some. Among roughly 50,000 clones listed, 90% to 95% were seen once. The sample comprised PBMCs. The receptors shown here come from a human donor in good health. Some clones in this sample may be carry-over from other donors' samples. Both conserved end residues are trimmed from each CDR3. Fields, in order: clone size, V gene, J gene, CDR3 protein. Clone size appears in some rows only: once, few, many, or a class for an expanded clone.

>-|TRBV4-3|TRBJ2-3
ASRPPGSDTQY
>-|TRBV5-4|TRBJ1-1
ASSLGGNTEAF
>-|TRBV6-5|TRBJ1-1
ASRNAGGTEAF
>-|TRBV30|TRBJ2-7
AWSDTGIGQY
>once|TRBV6-1|TRBJ2-1
ASSERLAGAWQQF
>-|TRBV7-2|TRBJ2-1
ASSLVGSGRNEQF
>once|TRBV4-1|TRBJ2-5
ASSQPGGQETQY
>-|TRBV10-3|TRBJ2-1
AISGTSGGYSYNEQF
>-|TRBV9|TRBJ1-2
ASSVAKTTRVAGYT
>-|TRBV29-1|TRBJ2-7
SATRDRGSYEQY
>-|TRBV6-5|TRBJ1-5
ASSYVGAHQPQH
>-|TRBV5-1|TRBJ1-2
ASSLQASNYGYT
>-|TRBV27|TRBJ1-2
ASSWGQGAPGGYT
>-|TRBV30|TRBJ1-4
AGQTNTGVGEKLF
>-|TRBV5-4|TRBJ2-2
ASRGTSGNTGELF
>-|TRBV30|TRBJ2-2
AWRMAGGTGELF
>once|TRBV29-1|TRBJ1-2
SVGQGAHYGYT
>-|TRBV30|TRBJ2-3
AWGLADYETSPDTQY
>-|TRBV5-1|TRBJ2-7
ASSLAGTAYEQY
>-|TRBV5-1|TRBJ1-2
ASSLGTGDYGYT
>-|TRBV4-3|TRBJ1-5
ASSQRQVGQPQH
>-|TRBV20-1|TRBJ2-1
SAREAVEQF
>-|TRBV27|TRBJ1-6
ASSLRSWTDNSPLH
>-|TRBV27|TRBJ2-5
ASSFIDSKAHQETQY
>-|TRBV4-3|TRBJ1-1
ASTRQGGTEAF
>few|TRBV6-6|TRBJ2-7
ASSYIRRGSYEQY
>-|TRBV14|TRBJ1-6
ASSLDRGSPLH